This T cell receptor beta chain was recovered during a study of T-cell reconstitution after alpha-beta-depleted transplantation in children. CDR1 MNHEY and CDR2 SVGAGI come from the germline V gene. This CDR3 has 17 residues. J was trimmed by 2 bases and V by 0 bases; bases with no gene match: 5. This sample's TCRbeta library carried unique molecular identifier barcodes. TCRdb fed the PCR reads into MiXCR, producing one record per CDR3 protein. The data contain about 610,000 distinct CDR3 sequences, 10% of them singletons. Specimen: PBMCs from the stem cell graft donor, collected from the stem cell graft. This receptor was identified in a human donor who donated a stem cell graft to a child with acute myeloid leukemia. The chain employs TRBV6-5 and TRBJ2-3, with 10 bases that match TRBD2. Here the CDR3 reads CASSYSILAGHTDTQYF. The CDR3 bases are TGTGCCAGCAGTTACTCGATACTAGCGGGGCACACAGATACGCAGTATTTT.